This T cell receptor beta chain was observed in a study of vaccination and CD4 T cells after COVID-19. Turning to the study itself: Stimulation used overlapping spike peptides from SARS-CoV-2, HCoV-NL63, HCoV-OC43 and HCoV-229E. The study's findings and limits: Among reactive clones from convalescent patients, a median around 90% appeared only post-vaccination.

This clonotype is medium-sized in the sample. Its specificity is unknown. The trim removed 1 base at V and 6 bases at J, leaving 2 bases unmatched. This CDR3 contains 13 residues. Germline CDR1 and CDR2: LNHDA and SQIVND (reference sequence). Noted treatment: approximately 9-day PBMC culture with coronavirus spike peptide pools or control peptides (ViraFEST assay). After expanding antigen-specific T cells with peptide pools, ViraFEST sequenced their TCRs. Oncomine TCR Beta short-read sequencing was applied to DNA from cultured CD4+ T cells. From cultured CD4+ T cells, genomic DNA was extracted. TCRdb ran MiXCR on the PCR reads and lists one entry per CDR3 protein. The table shows roughly 12,000 distinct CDR3 sequences, with roughly two fifths occurring only once.

Sequencing was carried out using cultured CD4+ T cells from blood. This sequence was found in a human donor with COVID-19. This chain connects TRBV19 to TRBJ2-7; TRBD2 agrees at 8 bases. CDR3 residues: CASSIGRGAEQYF. For the CDR3, the DNA is TGTGCCAGTAGTATAGGGCGGGGGGCCGAGCAGTACTTC.